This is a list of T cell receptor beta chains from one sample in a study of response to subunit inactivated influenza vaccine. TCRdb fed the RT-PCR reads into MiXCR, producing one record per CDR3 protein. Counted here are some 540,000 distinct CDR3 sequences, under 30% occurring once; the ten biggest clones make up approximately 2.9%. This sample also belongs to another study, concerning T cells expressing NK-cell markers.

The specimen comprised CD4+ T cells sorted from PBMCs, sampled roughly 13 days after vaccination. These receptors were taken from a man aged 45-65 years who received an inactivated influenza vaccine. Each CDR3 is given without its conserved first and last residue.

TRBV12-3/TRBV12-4,ASSLVPGGTQY
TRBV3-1,ASSQVYRQGDEQF
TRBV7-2,ASNDGLAGYNEQF
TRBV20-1,SARGGVRSNEQF
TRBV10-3,AISLTGPSSYNEQF
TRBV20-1,SARGPPRPNTEAF
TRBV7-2,ASSLVGLAESYEQY
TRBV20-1,SARDPRKSSYEQY
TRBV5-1,ASSLAPGGETQY
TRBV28,ASTETSSNEQF
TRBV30,AWTRVGAWEQY
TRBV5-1,ASSLAAGAGNTIY
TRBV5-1,ASRGADTGELF
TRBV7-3,ASSLRRQGQSNQPQH
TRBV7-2,ASSLAGAGLAGANVLT
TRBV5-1,ASSLGPYRGGNEQF
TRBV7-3,ASSLLVGEAHEQF
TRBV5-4,ASSLDQGAGTPLH
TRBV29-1,SAWDRITDTQY
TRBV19,ASSHRDFLGGYT
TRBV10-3,AISPGEPNTEAF
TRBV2,ASSLGPEVRKLF
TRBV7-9,ASSPRGHGTDTQY
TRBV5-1,ASSPGVGVDYGYT
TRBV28,ASSLQGTSGSSYEQY
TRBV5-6,ASSLAGSPNQPQH